This T cell receptor (beta chain) derives from a study of response to subunit inactivated influenza vaccine. Germline assignment: CDR1 DFQATT and CDR2 SNEGSKA (reference sequence). The CDR3 is 15 residues long. The J segment lost 6 bases and the V segment lost 0 bases, leaving 6 bases of the junction unmatched. In the case of this clonotype: The antigen remains undetermined.

Study observations and caveats: The authors suggested that few new T cells are recruited per seasonal influenza vaccination.

From the RT-PCR reads, TCRdb called clonotypes with MiXCR, one entry per CDR3 protein. Of more than 700,000 distinct CDR3 sequences in the sample, 20% to 25% were seen once. V usage is TRBV20-1 and J usage is TRBJ2-3; 10 bases align to TRBD2. This sequence was found in a middle-aged man who received an inactivated influenza vaccine. Sequencing was performed on PBMCs from blood, taken more than 4 days after vaccination. CDR3 nucleotides: TGCAGTGCTAGAGATGGAGCGGGAGGGCCGGATACGCAGTATTTT. Its translation: CSARDGAGGPDTQYF.